The rows below give T cell receptor beta chains drawn from one sample of a study of blood T cell repertoires in COVID-19. Data came from immunoSEQ multiplex PCR; TCRdb stores just in-frame clones and leaves some out. The repertoire holds approximately 250,000 clones, with approximately 82% as singletons. Sequenced: PBMCs or T cells enriched from blood (not recorded which). These receptors came from a man aged 40-55 years who had recovered from COVID-19. Both conserved end residues are part of each CDR3. The D gene is left open where the match is weak. Clone sizes are given selectively: once, few, many, or a class where the clone is expanded.

j_gene	v_gene	d_gene	abundance	CDR3nt	CDR3aa
TRBJ2-4	TRBV4-1	TRBD1	.	TGCGCCAGCAGCCTCAGGGGAGACAGGGTGAACATTCAGTACTTC	CASSLRGDRVNIQYF
TRBJ2-3	TRBV30	TRBD2	.	TGTGCCTGGAGTGTTTATTCGGGGGGGGTAGATACGCAGTATTTT	CAWSVYSGGVDTQYF
TRBJ1-1	TRBV29-1	TRBD1	.	TGCAGCGTCGACAGGGAGCTGAACACTGAAGCTTTCTTT	CSVDRELNTEAFF
TRBJ2-1	TRBV28	.	.	TGTGCCAGCATTGAAGGCGGTAAGGCGAGGCAGTTCTTC	CASIEGGKARQFF
TRBJ2-1	TRBV11-1	TRBD2	many	TGTGCCAGCAGCCTGGGACTAGCGGGAGAGGGTGAGCAGTTCTTC	CASSLGLAGEGEQFF
TRBJ2-1	TRBV30	.	.	TGTGCCTGGAGTGGCGGGGGAACGGGGGGCCAGTCCTACAATGAGCAGTTCTTC	CAWSGGGTGGQSYNEQFF
TRBJ2-2	TRBV15	.	once	TGTGCCACCGGTCGGGGGAACACCGGGGAGCTGTTTTTT	CATGRGNTGELFF
TRBJ2-7	TRBV7-6	.	.	TGTGCCAGCAGCTCGCTAGGGGGAGGGTACGAGCAGTACTTC	CASSSLGGGYEQYF
TRBJ1-5	TRBV4-1	.	.	TGCGCCAGCAGCCCCATAACAGGGCCTCTCAATCAGCCCCAGCATTTT	CASSPITGPLNQPQHF
TRBJ1-1	TRBV6-2/TRBV6-3	TRBD1	.	TGTGCCAGCACCCCGGACAGGGGCGGATTTGTAACGCCTGAAGCTTTCTTT	CASTPDRGGFVTPEAFF
TRBJ1-1	TRBV19	.	.	TGTGCCAGTAGTACCGACCCCTGGAGGAACACTGAAGCTTTCTTT	CASSTDPWRNTEAFF
TRBJ1-2	TRBV15	TRBD1	.	TGTGCCACCAGCAGAGATCTACAGGGGACCTATGGCTACACCTTC	CATSRDLQGTYGYTF
TRBJ1-6	TRBV6-5	.	.	TGTGCCAGCAGTCAACGAGGTTCACCCCTCCACTTT	CASSQRGSPLHF
TRBJ2-5	TRBV10-3	.	.	TGTGCCATCAGTGAGGTGGGGCACCTAGAGACCCAGTACTTC	CAISEVGHLETQYF
TRBJ2-6	TRBV7-9	.	.	TGTGCCAGCAGCTTAGCGCGAGGAGGGGCCGGGGCCAACGTCCTGACTTTC	CASSLARGGAGANVLTF
TRBJ2-3	TRBV3-1/TRBV3-2	TRBD2	few	TGTGCCAGCAGCCCGAAAAAGGGCGGGAGGGCCGATACGCAGTATTTT	CASSPKKGGRADTQYF
TRBJ2-2	TRBV7-2	.	.	TGTGCCAGCAGCTTAGCGCCGGGGTATTCCGGGGAGCTGTTTTTT	CASSLAPGYSGELFF
TRBJ1-1	TRBV28	.	.	TGTGCCAGCAGCACACCCAGGGGATTCACTGAAGCTTTCTTT	CASSTPRGFTEAFF
TRBJ2-3	TRBV5-1	TRBD1	.	TGCGCCAGCAGCTATGACAGGGACCAAGATACGCAGTATTTT	CASSYDRDQDTQYF
TRBJ2-3	TRBV10-3	.	.	TGTGCCATCAGCCCCAGGACAACCACAGATACGCAGTATTTT	CAISPRTTTDTQYF
TRBJ2-1	TRBV24-1	TRBD1	.	TGTGCCACCAGTGACCCGACAGGGGGCAAGGAATACAATGAGCAGTTCTTC	CATSDPTGGKEYNEQFF
TRBJ1-2	TRBV25-1	TRBD1	.	TGTGCCAGCAGTGAAGGGACAGGGGCTAACTATGGCTACACCTTC	CASSEGTGANYGYTF
TRBJ2-1	TRBV25-1	TRBD1	.	TGTGCCAGCAGTGACCGGACAGGGCGACGGGGTGAGCAGTTCTTC	CASSDRTGRRGEQFF
TRBJ1-5	TRBV28	TRBD1	few	TGTGCCAGCAGGCCTAGGGGACAGGGGCCGTATCAGCCCCAGCATTTT	CASRPRGQGPYQPQHF
TRBJ1-1	TRBV7-9	.	.	TGTGCCAGCAGCCGACAGACCGAGAACACTGAAGCTTTCTTT	CASSRQTENTEAFF
TRBJ1-2	TRBV28	.	.	TGTGCCACCCAGAGGATAAGCCCCGGCTATGGCTACACCTTC	CATQRISPGYGYTF
TRBJ1-6	TRBV20-1	TRBD1	.	TGCAGTGCTAGTACCGGGACAGGGAACTCCTATAATTCACCCCTCCACTTT	CSASTGTGNSYNSPLHF
TRBJ1-4	TRBV28	.	.	TGTGCCAGCAGTATCCTAGTGCGCGGGAATGAAAAACTGTTTTTT	CASSILVRGNEKLFF
TRBJ2-3	TRBV5-1	TRBD2	.	TGCGCCAGCAGCTGGGGACTAGCGGACCACACAGATACGCAGTATTTT	CASSWGLADHTDTQYF
TRBJ2-7	TRBV7-9	TRBD1	many	TGTGCCAGCAGCCCCAGCAGGGACAGGGGGTCCTACGAGCAGTACTTC	CASSPSRDRGSYEQYF
TRBJ2-1	TRBV7-2	.	.	TGTGCCAGCAGCTTAAGTCTAGCAGGCAATGAGCAGTTCTTC	CASSLSLAGNEQFF
TRBJ1-3	TRBV28	.	.	TGTGCCAGCGGATTGCCGAGGGCGACCTCTGGAAACACCATATATTTT	CASGLPRATSGNTIYF
TRBJ2-2	TRBV7-3	TRBD2	.	TGTGCCAGCAGCTTAGTTGTAGCGGGAGTTCACGGGGAGCTGTTTTTT	CASSLVVAGVHGELFF
TRBJ1-3	TRBV7-7	.	.	TGTGCCAGCAGTCCGGGAGGGGTAAACACCATATATTTT	CASSPGGVNTIYF
TRBJ2-2	TRBV7-3	.	few	TGTGCCAGCAGCTTATTGTCTGTCGGGGAGCTGTTTTTT	CASSLLSVGELFF
TRBJ2-7	TRBV11-2	TRBD2	.	TGTGCCAGCAGCTTAACAACTAGCGGGAGGTGGAAGCAGTACTTC	CASSLTTSGRWKQYF
TRBJ2-7	TRBV19	TRBD2	.	TGTGCCAGTAGTATAGTCGTGGGACTAAACTACGAGCAGTACTTC	CASSIVVGLNYEQYF